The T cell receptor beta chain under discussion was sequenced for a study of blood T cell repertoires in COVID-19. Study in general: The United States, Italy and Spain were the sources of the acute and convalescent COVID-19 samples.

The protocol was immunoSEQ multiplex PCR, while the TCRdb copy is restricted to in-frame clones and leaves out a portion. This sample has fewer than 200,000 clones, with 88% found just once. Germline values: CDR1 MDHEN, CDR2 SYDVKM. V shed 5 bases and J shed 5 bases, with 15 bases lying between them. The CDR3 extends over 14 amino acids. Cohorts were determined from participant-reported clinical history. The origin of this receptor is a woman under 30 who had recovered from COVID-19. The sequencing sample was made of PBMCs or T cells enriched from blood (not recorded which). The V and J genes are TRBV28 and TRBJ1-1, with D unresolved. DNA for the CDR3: TGTGCCAGCAGTCCCCATTCAACCGGGACTGAAGCTTTCTTT. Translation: CASSPHSTGTEAFF.